This entry lists 19 T cell receptor beta chains sequenced from one sample in a study of T-cell memory formation after mild COVID-19. In TCRdb, the 5' RACE reads were re-called with MiXCR into one record per CDR3 protein. The sample shows about 130,000 distinct CDR3 sequences, 20% to 25% of them seen only once. The specimen was PBMCs or a T cell subset sorted from them (not recorded which). The receptors here all came from an adult woman who had mild COVID-19 (a few samples of this study predate the infection). Cell type and time point are not known.

This clonotype appeared a few times. This chain joins TRBV4-1 and TRBJ1-2; the D gene is possibly TRBD1 (5 bases). The CDR3 extends over 15 amino acids. Germline V gene sequence: CDR1 MGHRA, CDR2 YSYEKL. The germline V and J ends were trimmed by 2 bases and 4 bases, with 14 bases remaining between them. The CDR3 loop reads CASSQQGLESYGYTF. Here the CDR3 DNA reads TGCGCCAGCAGCCAACAGGGTCTGGAGTCCTATGGCTACACCTTC.

The genes are TRBV9 and TRBJ1-5; D is perhaps TRBD1 (5 bases). The CDR3 runs to 14 residues. CDR1 is SGDLS and CDR2 is YYNGEE in the germline V gene. V was shortened by 0 bases and J by 7 bases, with 11 bases between the two germline ends. CDR3 nucleotides: TGTGCCAGCAGCGTAGGGGGGGAAGGGCAGCCCCAGCATTTT. The encoded protein is CASSVGGEGQPQHF.

This clonotype was observed many times. The rearrangement uses TRBV7-9 and TRBJ2-1, with unresolved D. This CDR3 comprises 11 residues. V dropped 1 base and J dropped 9 bases, with 4 bases sitting between them. The V gene's germline CDR1 is SEHNR and CDR2 FQNEAQ (reference sequence). The CDR3 is CASSLGSEQFF. CDR3 DNA sequence: TGTGCCAGCAGCTTAGGGTCTGAGCAGTTCTTC.

J is TRBJ2-2 and V is TRBV20-1, with D maybe TRBD2 (5 bases). Deletions cut 1 base from V and 3 bases from J, with 12 bases between. CDR1 is DFQATT and CDR2 is SNEGSKA in the germline V gene (reference sequence). The CDR3 is made up of 15 amino acids. The CDR3 DNA is TGCAGTGCTAGAGTAGCCAGCGGCTACACCGGGGAGCTGTTTTTT. This codes for CSARVASGYTGELFF.

This clonotype was detected a few times. The chain employs TRBV29-1 and TRBJ1-2; tentative D call: TRBD1 (5 bases). The V and J ends lost 4 bases and 6 bases respectively, with 21 bases between them. The CDR3 has 15 amino acids. Per germline, CDR1 SQVTM and CDR2 ANQGSEA. The CDR3 bases are TGCAGCGTTGCCAGCGGACAAGGGCCGCGGGATGGCTACACCTTC. Translating it yields CSVASGQGPRDGYTF.

The chain recombines TRBV9 with TRBJ1-1, with TRBD1 matching 8 bases. The CDR3 has 17 amino acids. V trimming: 2 bases; J trimming: 1 base; junction bases outside the gene matches: 10. The germline CDR1 and CDR2 sequences are SGDLS and YYNGEE. The CDR3 loop is CASSVGVTTGANTEAFF. As DNA, the CDR3 is TGTGCCAGCAGCGTGGGGGTTACGACAGGGGCGAACACTGAAGCTTTCTTT. Using reference TRBV9 and TRBJ1-1 for the parts outside the CDR3, the full variable domain is DSGVTQTPKHLITATGQRVTLRCSPRSGDLSVYWYQQSLDQGLQFLIQYYNGEERAKGNILERFSAQQFPDLHSELNLSSLELGDSALYFCASSVGVTTGANTEAFFGQGTRLTVV.

This clonotype was observed a handful of times. The rearrangement uses TRBV20-1 and TRBJ1-1, with D maybe TRBD1 (5 bases). The CDR3 loop spans 11 amino acids. Between the trimmed V and J ends, which lost 6 bases and 4 bases, there was a span of 9 bases. Germline V gene lookup returns CDR1 DFQATT and CDR2 SNEGSKA (reference sequence). CDR3 sequence (DNA): TGCAGTGCCAGGGACGGCACTGAAGCTTTCTTT. As protein: CSARDGTEAFF.

The chain carries TRBV29-1 and TRBJ2-5; D is possibly TRBD2 (6 bases). Between the trimmed V and J ends, which lost 2 bases and 2 bases, there was a span of 15 bases. This CDR3 has 15 amino acids. Germline V gene sequence: CDR1 SQVTM, CDR2 ANQGSEA. Written as DNA, the CDR3 is TGCAGCGTTGAATTGGGAAGACTAGAACAAGAGACCCAGTACTTC. As protein: CSVELGRLEQETQYF.

This clonotype was detected a few times. This chain links TRBV12-3 or TRBV12-4 with TRBJ1-1; no definite D call. This CDR3 spans 13 amino acids. V dropped 3 bases and J dropped 4 bases, with 9 bases sitting between them. The CDR3 region is CASSFSVPTEAFF. CDR3 bases: TGTGCCAGCAGTTTTAGTGTCCCCACTGAAGCTTTCTTT.

This clonotype was detected only a few times. The rearrangement links TRBV15 to TRBJ1-2, with TRBD1 identical over 8 bases. V lost 1 base and J lost 7; bases outside the gene matches: 17. CDR1 is LNHNV and CDR2 is YYDKDF in the germline V gene (reference sequence). The length of the CDR3 is 18 residues. In DNA, the CDR3 is TGTGCCACCAGCAGAGTCTACCCAGGACAGGGAAGGAGTGGTGGCTACACCTTC. It is translated as CATSRVYPGQGRSGGYTF.

The chain joins TRBV4-1 to TRBJ2-7, with 12 bases fitting TRBD2. Germline CDR1 reads MGHRA; CDR2 reads YSYEKL. With 1 base clipped from V and 6 bases from J, the junction kept 1 base outside the gene matches. The CDR3 length is 14 residues. CDR3 protein: CASSQGTSGVEQYF. The CDR3 DNA reads as TGCGCCAGCAGCCAAGGGACTAGCGGGGTCGAGCAGTACTTC.

This sequence joins TRBV9 and TRBJ2-5; 7 bases fit TRBD2. After removal of 0 bases from V and 4 bases from J, the junction contained 15 bases not matched to a gene. The CDR3 contains 18 residues. The V gene's germline CDR1 is SGDLS and CDR2 YYNGEE. The CDR3, as DNA: TGTGCCAGCAGCGTAGCCCCGGGACTATCTGGCGGTGGAGAGACCCAGTACTTC. Translation gives CASSVAPGLSGGGETQYF.

This chain connects TRBV27 to TRBJ2-3; tentatively, D is TRBD2 (6 bases). CDR3 length equals 17 residues. Trimming stripped 5 bases from V and 0 bases from J, with 18 bases between. CDR1 is MNHEY and CDR2 is SMNVEV in the germline V gene (reference sequence). The CDR3 DNA follows: TGTGCCAGCAGTCCCTCGATAGCGGACCCTAGCACAGATACGCAGTATTTT. Translated: CASSPSIADPSTDTQYF.

This clonotype was seen only a few times. The V gene is TRBV6-5, the J gene TRBJ1-1; D uncertain. Trimming took off 0 bases at V and 11 bases at J, with 19 bases between the two ends. This CDR3 has 15 residues. CDR1 and CDR2 (germline): MNHEY, SVGAGI. CDR3 DNA: TGTGCCAGCAGTTACTCGCGGGGAATCGGGAGTGAGGCTTTCTTT. Its protein product is CASSYSRGIGSEAFF.

The chain joins TRBV30 to TRBJ2-7, with 7 bases that match TRBD1. This CDR3 has 13 residues. Germline V lookup: CDR1 GTSNPN, CDR2 SVGIG (reference sequence). The CDR3 is CAYTVTGFDEQYF. The CDR3 DNA reads TGTGCTTACACCGTGACAGGGTTTGACGAGCAGTACTTC.

This clonotype was recorded a few times. The V call is TRBV5-1, the J call TRBJ2-2; a weak D match, TRBD2 (5 bases). The CDR3 has 14 amino acids. Germline values: CDR1 SGHRS, CDR2 YFSETQ. V dropped 2 bases and J dropped 7 bases, with 12 bases sitting between them. This CDR3 reads CASSFRTVLGELFF. CDR3 bases: TGCGCCAGCAGCTTCCGGACTGTTCTCGGGGAGCTGTTTTTT.

This clonotype was seen a few times. Here the CDR3 DNA reads TGTGCCAGCAGCCGTGGGGCAGATACGCAGTATTTT. Translated: CASSRGADTQYF. The chain recombines TRBV7-9 with TRBJ2-3, with D hard to call. In germline, CDR1 is SEHNR, CDR2 FQNEAQ (reference sequence). V was cut by 5 bases and J by 4 bases, with 7 bases left in between. The CDR3 spans 12 residues.

This clonotype has at least ten counts. The chain carries TRBV10-3 and TRBJ2-1; D uncertain. Germline V gene data show CDR1 as ENHRY and CDR2 as SYGVKD. V was pared by 10 bases and J by 5 bases, with 6 bases between. The CDR3 consists of 10 residues. Here the CDR3 DNA reads TGTGCCACCGGAAACAATGAGCAGTTCTTC. Translating it yields CATGNNEQFF.

The table lists this clonotype with many counts. The rearrangement links TRBV5-1 to TRBJ2-7; D might be TRBD2 (5 bases). In germline, CDR1 is SGHRS, CDR2 YFSETQ. V dropped 4 bases and J dropped 2 bases, with 13 bases sitting between them. The CDR3 loop spans 14 amino acids. The CDR3 coding sequence is TGCGCCAGCAGCCCGGACTCTAGCACCTACGAGCAGTACTTC. Its protein is CASSPDSSTYEQYF.